This TCR beta chain was sequenced during a study of T cells after yellow fever vaccination (dated by TCRdb to about 2019). The study in broad terms: Libraries from fractions with low cell numbers were prepared with the SMART-Seq v4 Ultra Low Input RNA kit. To follow T-cell clones before and after both primary and booster YFV17D yellow fever vaccination, bulk TCR alpha and beta repertoires underwent longitudinal sequencing. Two healthy male donors, one aged 18 to 29 and one aged 30 to 40 years, were included in the cohort. Blood was collected at multiple timepoints before and after primary and secondary immunization, and bulk PBMC replicates and cell subsets were isolated. Study-level results and caveats: A small share of clonotypes was detected in both CD4 and CD8 compartments, with the overlap likely arising from convergent recombination. Compared with the primary T-cell response, the secondary T-cell response was weaker but faster, peaking on day 5 rather than day 15. Most clones expanded after primary vaccination were re-detected after the booster (approximately 95% of CD4 and about nine tenths of CD8), suggesting broad memory maintenance. Because the study included only a couple of donors, the extent to which the findings can be generalized is limited. FACS-sorted repertoires could contain abundant contaminating clonotypes from the bulk population, so computational filtering was required.

In this sample, this clonotype turned up many times. Its antigen remains unidentified. The sample holds no much larger clone one base away, and base qualities are not on file. TCRdb lists the instrument as Illumina NovaSeq 6000. Synthesis of TCR cDNA relied on 5'RACE template switching, a step that introduced a universal primer site along with unique molecular identifiers. cDNA synthesis was primed from both the TCR alpha and TCR beta constant segments. Library amplification involved two PCR steps, and the second step added sample barcodes and sequencing adapters. Libraries were sequenced on Illumina HiSeq 2500 (2x100 bp) or NovaSeq (2x150 bp). The authors' pipeline ran thus. MIGEC handled demultiplexing of reads and collapsing into UMI consensus sequences, while MiXCR performed V(D)J alignment. Vaccine-responding clonotypes were defined with edgeR using replicate PBMC samples, requiring FDR below 0.01 and a log2 fold change above 5 up to day 15. CD4 or CD8 identity was assigned to each bulk clonotype according to whether the clonotype was present at higher abundance in the sequenced CD4 repertoire or the sequenced CD8 repertoire. TCRdb cleaned the public reads at Q25 with fastp, built clones with MiXCR and kept in-frame beta chains. All rows with the same CDR3 protein become a single entry with the most common DNA and genes. The V and J calls and clone size are TCRdb's, not the authors'. The sample table shows about 300,000 distinct CDR3 sequences, and roughly 4% are seen once. Of the sample, 20% to 30% is held by the ten largest clones.

Read against the paper, the sample's treatment or condition label means: live attenuated yellow fever vaccine strain. At each blood-draw timepoint, two biological replicates of bulk PBMCs were obtained. PBMCs were isolated from peripheral blood using a standard Ficoll-Paque protocol. TriZol was used to extract RNA from bulk PBMCs, CD4 and CD8 fractions, and dextramer-positive and dextramer-negative fractions. Taken from cysteine to phenylalanine, the CDR3 has 14 residues. Of all the DNA, just the CDR3 is kept, 42 bases in frame from base 1. The V end loses 3 bases and the J end loses 8 bases, and a stretch of 16 bases separates them.

The chain joins TRBV12-3 or TRBV12-4 to TRBJ1-1; the D gene is possibly TRBD1, with 6 bases matching. The sample consisted of PBMCs, taken 5 days after the yellow fever booster vaccination. The sequence derives from a man aged 18 to 30 who received the YFV17D yellow fever vaccine. The CDR3 protein sequence reads: CASSFHEGQSEAFF. The DNA reads as follows: TGTGCCAGCAGTTTTCACGAAGGACAGTCCGAAGCTTTCTTT.